The clone carrying this T cell receptor beta chain showed up many times. As yet, its antigen is unknown. Stable hyperthyroidism denotes an absence of ophthalmopathy throughout 18 months of follow-up. Hyperthyroidism cases were recent diagnoses of under 2 months' duration in people aged 18 to 65. PBMCs were obtained from roughly 10 ml of fresh peripheral blood. The entry originates in a study of Graves' ophthalmopathy and Graves' hyperthyroidism. Study results and caveats: Also, most clonotypes expanded in the thyroid above 0.001 frequency appeared in blood.

CDR3 length: 14 amino acids. J gave up 7 bases and V 6 bases, and 9 bases lay outside the gene matches. Germline CDR1 is LGHDT and CDR2 is YNNKEL (reference sequence). Amplification of TCR beta CDR3 regions used RNA transcripts. First-round RT-PCR used HTBI primers; second-round multiplex PCR followed. TCRdb re-analysed the multiplex PCR reads in MiXCR, keeping a single row per CDR3 protein. The sample has a few hundred thousand distinct CDR3 sequences; roughly a sixth are singletons. The clonotype was recovered from an adult woman with stable Graves' hyperthyroidism. The V and J genes are TRBV3-1 and TRBJ2-5; the match to TRBD1 covers 9 bases. The sample taken for sequencing was peripheral blood. This CDR3 is CASSRTGARGTQYF. The CDR3 DNA reads as TGTGCCAGCAGTCGGACAGGGGCCAGGGGGACCCAGTACTTC.